These 25 T cell receptor beta chains share one sample of origin, sequenced in a study of human T cells and chemical hapten exposure. Stated time point: patch test 2, 6 weeks after DPC sensitization. The treatment is: therapeutic diphenylcyclopropenone sensitization with weekly scalp DPC. TCRdb re-derived calls from the RACE reads in MiXCR, one entry per CDR3 protein. Of fewer than 85,000 distinct CDR3 sequences in the sample, more than 8.5% were seen once. The starting material was whole blood, obtained in connection with sensitization to the hapten diphenylcyclopropenone (DPC). These receptors all come from a woman aged 25 to 45 with alopecia areata. Some clones in this sample may be carry-over from other donors' samples.

This clonotype was found many times. The chain recombines TRBV6-2 or TRBV6-3 with TRBJ1-1, with TRBD1 identical over 8 bases. The CDR3 covers 16 residues. The J segment lost 5 bases and the V segment lost 6 bases, leaving 14 bases of the junction unmatched. The germline V gene encodes CDR1 MNHEY and CDR2 SVGEGT. The CDR3 spells CASSPRGRGFWTEAFF. For the CDR3, the DNA is TGTGCCAGCAGCCCCAGGGGGCGCGGATTTTGGACTGAAGCTTTCTTT.

This clonotype was seen ten or more times. The chain employs TRBV20-1 and TRBJ2-3, with 7 positions matching TRBD1. This CDR3 has 18 residues. Looked up from germline, CDR1 is DFQATT and CDR2 is SNEGSKA (reference sequence). The trim removed 7 bases at V and 4 bases at J, leaving 23 bases unmatched. The CDR3 is CSDSPDTLRQGVADTQYF. CDR3 coding DNA: TGCAGTGACTCGCCCGACACCCTTCGACAGGGTGTGGCAGATACGCAGTATTTT.

This clonotype was detected ten times or more. The chain couples TRBV6-2 or TRBV6-3 to TRBJ2-7; D is possibly TRBD1 or TRBD2 (5 bases each). V lost 6 bases and J lost 3, with 12 bases in between. The CDR3 has 13 amino acids. Germline V lookup: CDR1 MNHEY, CDR2 SVGEGT. The CDR3 sequence is CASSRDGGYEQYF. As DNA, the CDR3 is TGTGCCAGCAGCCGGGACGGAGGCTACGAGCAGTACTTC.

This clonotype was counted at least ten times. V and J are TRBV2 and TRBJ2-7; 7 bases match TRBD1. Per germline, CDR1 SNHLY and CDR2 FYNNEI. The ends lost 1 base at V and 2 bases at J; junction bases unmatched: 8. The CDR3 totals 16 residues. CDR3 loop: CASSEVGLGQTYEQYF. CDR3 DNA sequence: TGTGCCAGCAGTGAAGTGGGGTTGGGACAGACCTACGAGCAGTACTTC.

This clonotype was seen at least ten times. The chain has TRBV4-3 and TRBJ1-6; the D is unclear. V was shortened by 4 bases and J by 10 bases, with 20 bases between the two germline ends. CDR1 LGHNA and CDR2 YSLEER come from the germline V gene. The CDR3 runs to 16 residues. The CDR3: CASSPGNAGLSSPLHF. The CDR3 DNA reads as TGCGCCAGCAGCCCCGGTAACGCGGGCCTCTCGTCACCCCTCCACTTT.

The gene calls are TRBV6-1 and TRBJ2-6, with 11 bases identical to TRBD2. Germline values: CDR1 MNHNS, CDR2 SASEGT. Trimming removed 7 bases from V and 2 bases from J; junction bases left unmatched: 1. The CDR3 has 15 amino acids. CDR3 in DNA: TGTGCCAGCATTAGCGGGGGGGCTGGGGCCAACGTCCTGACTTTC. Translating it yields CASISGGAGANVLTF.

This clonotype was picked up a small number of times. The rearrangement links TRBV3-1 to TRBJ2-2; the D gene is possibly TRBD1 (5 bases). The germline V gene encodes CDR1 LGHDT and CDR2 YNNKEL (reference sequence). This CDR3 spans 16 amino acids. The V gene lost 1 base and the J gene lost 0 bases, with 9 bases spanning the gap. The CDR3 DNA reads TGTGCCAGCAGCCAAGGGACACCCACGAACACCGGGGAGCTGTTTTTT. Translating gives CASSQGTPTNTGELFF.

CDR3 sequence: CASSFWTGAEQYF. The CDR3 nucleotides are TGTGCCAGCAGTTTCTGGACAGGCGCCGAGCAGTACTTC. V is TRBV12-3 or TRBV12-4 and J is TRBJ2-7; 7 nucleotides agree with TRBD1. With V trimmed by 3 bases and J by 6 bases, 5 bases remained unmatched. The CDR3 has 13 residues.

This rearrangement joins TRBV12-3 or TRBV12-4 to TRBJ1-2, with D possibly being TRBD1 (6 bases). V lost 5 bases, J lost 8 bases, and 24 bases lay in between. The CDR3 length is 16 residues. The CDR3 reads CASSTLRGQSQGGYTF. The CDR3 bases are TGTGCCAGCAGTACACTACGAGGACAGTCGCAAGGAGGCTACACCTTC.

This clonotype was counted a few times. The rearrangement joins TRBV12-3 or TRBV12-4 to TRBJ2-3; the D gene is possibly TRBD2 (6 bases). CDR3 size: 13 residues. The V end lost 3 bases, the J end lost 5 bases, and 9 bases lay between the germline ends. CDR3 nucleotide sequence: TGTGCCAGCAGTTTCGGCGGGAAAGATACGCAGTATTTT. Its translation: CASSFGGKDTQYF.

J is TRBJ1-1 and V is TRBV28, with D tentatively TRBD1 (6 bases). This CDR3 is 13 amino acids long. From germline, CDR1 is MDHEN and CDR2 SYDVKM. The V gene lost 7 bases and the J gene lost 5 bases, with 14 bases spanning the gap. The CDR3 reads CASNIRGNTEAFF. CDR3 bases: TGTGCCAGCAACATAAGGGGGAATACTGAAGCTTTCTTT. Full variable domain (rest looked up from reference TRBV28 and TRBJ1-1): DVKVTQSSRYLVKRTGEKVFLECVQDMDHENMFWYRQDPGLGLRLIYFSYDVKMKEKGDIPEGYSVSREKKERFSLILESASTNQTSMYLCASNIRGNTEAFFGQGTRLTVV.

Ten or more counts support this clonotype. V usage is TRBV20-1 and J usage is TRBJ1-5; 8 bases line up with TRBD1. CDR3 length equals 13 residues. V was pared by 6 bases and J by 3 bases, with 4 bases of the junction left unmatched. CDR1 and CDR2 from the germline V gene are DFQATT and SNEGSKA (reference sequence). The CDR3 loop is CSATTGVNQPQHF. CDR3 bases: TGCAGTGCAACGACAGGGGTCAATCAGCCCCAGCATTTT.

Many counts were recorded for this clonotype. V is TRBV6-2 or TRBV6-3 and J is TRBJ1-5, with D perhaps matching TRBD1 (5 bases). V was trimmed by 7 bases and J by 6 bases, leaving 10 bases between them. CDR3 length: 12 residues. In germline, CDR1 is MNHEY, CDR2 SVGEGT. In DNA, the CDR3 is TGTGCCAGCAAGGAAGGGGTTCAGCCCCAGCATTTT. Translated: CASKEGVQPQHF.

The V call is TRBV19, the J call TRBJ1-2, with 9 positions matching TRBD1. The CDR3 consists of 17 residues. From germline, CDR1 is LNHDA and CDR2 SQIVND (reference sequence). The trim removed 8 bases at V and 5 bases at J, leaving 18 bases unmatched. The CDR3 sequence is CASRTGDFDWGLYGYTF. The CDR3 DNA is TGTGCCAGTCGGACAGGGGATTTTGATTGGGGTCTATATGGCTACACCTTC.

This clonotype was counted many times. The chain employs TRBV2 and TRBJ1-1, with D unclear. The CDR3 consists of 14 residues. Looked up from germline, CDR1 is SNHLY and CDR2 is FYNNEI. Trimming left V 6 bases short and J 4 bases short, with 15 bases between. DNA for the CDR3: TGTGCCAGCAGGGAGGGCCTATCTTCCACTGAAGCTTTCTTT. Residues: CASREGLSSTEAFF.

Points on this clonotype: One end of the junction is discordant with germline, which a read error may explain. The V and J genes are TRBV29-1 and TRBJ2-7, with D tentatively TRBD1 (7 bases). CDR1 is SQVTM and CDR2 is ANQGSEA in the germline V gene. This CDR3 contains 11 residues. The CDR3 nucleotides read TGCAGCGTTGAAGTTGCGACAGGGAGGAACTTC. Protein sequence: CSVEVATGRNF.

This clonotype was seen a few times. The rearrangement uses TRBV6-5 and TRBJ1-5; 7 bases match TRBD1. J gave up 6 bases and V 3 bases, and 8 bases lay outside the gene matches. Germline V gene data show CDR1 as MNHEY and CDR2 as SVGAGI. The CDR3 contains 15 residues. The chain's CDR3 is CASSYYSDRFQPQHF. The CDR3 bases are TGTGCCAGCAGTTATTATTCGGACAGGTTTCAGCCCCAGCATTTT.

Worth noting for this clonotype: Being one base from a much bigger clone, this may be a read error. The chain is built from TRBV29-1 and TRBJ1-2; D uncertain. This CDR3 has 11 residues. V was cut by 3 bases and J by 4 bases, with 6 bases left in between. Germline V lookup: CDR1 SQVTM, CDR2 ANQGSEA. CDR3 loop: CSVDSAYGYTF. The DNA for the CDR3 is TGCAGCGTTGATTCAGCCTATGGCTACACCTTC.

This clonotype was seen many times. The chain links TRBV10-3 to TRBJ1-1; the match to TRBD1 covers 8 bases. This CDR3 spans 13 amino acids. V was pared by 7 bases and J by 8 bases, with 9 bases of the junction left unmatched. Germline-derived CDR1 and CDR2 are ENHRY and SYGVKD. Here the CDR3 DNA reads TGTGCCATCAATGGACAGGGCGTAGAGGAAGCTTTCTTT. This sequence encodes CAINGQGVEEAFF.

Many counts were recorded for this clonotype. The chain combines TRBV5-1 with TRBJ2-1; D tentatively fits TRBD1 or TRBD2 (5 bases each). This CDR3 contains 17 residues. The V and J ends lost 4 bases and 0 bases respectively, with 17 bases between them. Germline CDR1 is SGHRS and CDR2 is YFSETQ. CDR3 sequence reads: CASSLGTAASSYNEQFF. The CDR3, as DNA: TGCGCCAGCAGCCTAGGGACCGCGGCCAGCTCCTACAATGAGCAGTTCTTC.

In this sample, this clonotype turned up many times. This rearrangement joins TRBV5-1 to TRBJ2-5; 8 bases agree with TRBD2. Germline V CDR1 and CDR2: SGHRS, YFSETQ. V shed 6 bases and J 1 base; nucleotides not matched to a gene: 5. CDR3 length: 14 residues. DNA for the CDR3: TGCGCCAGCACGAGCGGGGGTTCCCAAGAGACCCAGTACTTC. Protein sequence: CASTSGGSQETQYF.

This clonotype was picked up many times. The rearrangement joins TRBV29-1 to TRBJ2-7, with 14 bases lining up with TRBD2. V gave up 6 bases and J gave up 5 bases; unmatched junction bases: 6. The CDR3 is 14 amino acids. Germline V gene lookup returns CDR1 SQVTM and CDR2 ANQGSEA. CDR3 nucleotide sequence: TGCAGCGTGGGGGGACTAGCGGGAGACCACGAGCAGTACTTC. Residues: CSVGGLAGDHEQYF.

This clonotype was counted many times. The CDR3 is CASSQDLGLAGNTYTDTQYF. CDR3 nucleotide sequence: TGCGCCAGCAGCCAAGATCTGGGGCTAGCGGGGAATACCTACACAGATACGCAGTATTTT. This chain links TRBV4-3 with TRBJ2-3, with 9 positions matching TRBD2. Germline CDR1 and CDR2: LGHNA and YSLEER. Trimming took 0 bases from V and 2 from J; bases not matched to a gene: 15. This CDR3 comprises 20 residues.

V gene TRBV5-6 combines with J gene TRBJ2-7; TRBD1 might be the D (6 bases). V dropped 0 bases and J dropped 4 bases, with 20 bases sitting between them. This CDR3 has 17 residues. CDR1 is SGHDT and CDR2 is YYEEEE in the germline V gene. The CDR3 DNA follows: TGTGCCAGCAGCTTGGTAGGACAGCCGGGACGAGTTTACGAGCAGTACTTC. It specifies CASSLVGQPGRVYEQYF.

In this sample, this clonotype turned up a few times. This chain uses TRBV6-1 with TRBJ2-1; 12 nucleotides match TRBD2. Germline assignment: CDR1 MNHNS and CDR2 SASEGT. Trimming cost V 6 bases and J 5 bases; bases outside gene matches: 8. The CDR3 extends over 16 amino acids. The CDR3 coding sequence is TGTGCCAGCAGGACTAGCGGGAGAGGGTTGGACAATGAGCAGTTCTTC. Translated, it gives CASRTSGRGLDNEQFF.